A single sample is the source of the 14 T cell receptor beta chains below, sequenced in a study of blood T cell repertoires in COVID-19 (TCRdb year 2020). The library came from the immunoSEQ multiplex PCR assay. TCRdb holds this immuneACCESS table with in-frame rearrangements only. Some clones are missing; in checked studies, unresolved V genes explain under half, and the rest has no known cause. In all, the sample holds over 65,000 clones, and 82% of those were seen once. The leading ten clones occupy more than 15% of the sample. The specimen sequenced was peripheral blood. These receptor sequences come from an elderly man with active COVID-19.

This chain uses TRBV29-1 with TRBJ1-1; 9 nucleotides line up with TRBD1. The germline V gene has CDR1 SQVTM and CDR2 ANQGSEA. The J segment lost 11 bases and the V segment lost 6 bases, leaving 10 bases of the junction unmatched. This CDR3 is built from 12 residues. The CDR3 reads CSVTGTGQGAFF. The CDR3 DNA reads TGCAGCGTCACCGGGACAGGGCAAGGGGCTTTCTTT.

The gene calls are TRBV5-1 and TRBJ2-2; 7 bases agree with TRBD2. Germline V CDR1 and CDR2: SGHRS, YFSETQ. This CDR3 region has 15 residues. The V segment lost 2 bases and the J segment 4 bases; nucleotides outside the gene matches: 5. The CDR3 spells CASSFDGGFTGELFF. The CDR3 nucleotides read TGCGCCAGCAGCTTTGACGGGGGGTTCACCGGGGAGCTGTTTTTT.

The chain combines TRBV6-5 with TRBJ2-2; D may be TRBD2 (5 bases). Trimming removed 7 bases at V and 1 base at J, with 10 bases between. This CDR3 spans 14 amino acids. In germline, CDR1 is MNHEY, CDR2 SVGAGI. The chain's CDR3 is CASKSGLNTGELFF. For the CDR3, the DNA is TGTGCCAGCAAGAGCGGACTGAACACCGGGGAGCTGTTTTTT.

This chain's CDR3 is CASKLAVSSYNEQFF. The DNA for the CDR3 is TGTGCCAGCAAATTAGCAGTGAGCTCCTACAATGAGCAGTTCTTC. The chain employs TRBV27 and TRBJ2-1; D not resolved. This CDR3 region has 15 residues. Germline values: CDR1 MNHEY, CDR2 SMNVEV (reference sequence). Trimming cost V 7 bases and J 0 bases, with 13 bases left between them.

CDR3 in DNA: TGTGCCAGCAGATACGGACTAGCGGGAGTGGATGAGCAGTTCTTC. The encoded protein is CASRYGLAGVDEQFF. This chain links TRBV6-5 with TRBJ2-1; 13 bases are a match to TRBD2. Germline V gives CDR1 MNHEY, CDR2 SVGAGI. The CDR3 totals 15 residues. The J segment lost 8 bases and the V segment lost 6 bases, leaving 7 bases of the junction unmatched.

The J gene is TRBJ1-2, the V gene TRBV15; no definite D call. CDR3 size: 16 residues. Germline-derived CDR1 and CDR2 are LNHNV and YYDKDF (reference sequence). Trimming removed 0 bases from V and 4 bases from J, with 15 bases in between. CDR3 sequence: CATSRDTAVVGYGYTF. The CDR3, as DNA: TGTGCCACCAGCAGAGATACGGCGGTTGTCGGCTATGGCTACACCTTC.

The genes are TRBV19 and TRBJ2-7; 8 positions agree with TRBD1. The CDR3 length is 13 residues. Germline trimming cut 6 bases from V and 3 bases from J; bases unmatched to any gene: 4. Germline CDR1 LNHDA, CDR2 SQIVND (reference sequence). The CDR3 reads CASRRDRFYEQYF. The CDR3 DNA reads as TGTGCCAGTAGAAGGGACAGGTTCTACGAGCAGTACTTC.

This clone has a handful of counts. V gene TRBV28 combines with J gene TRBJ2-7, with D unresolved. The V and J ends lost 7 bases and 4 bases respectively, with 8 bases between them. CDR1 and CDR2 (germline): MDHEN, SYDVKM. This CDR3 spans 11 amino acids. CDR3 nucleotide sequence: TGTGCCAGCACATTCGGTTACGAGCAGTACTTC. Its translation is CASTFGYEQYF.

The chain employs TRBV3-1 (or the pseudogene TRBV3-2) and TRBJ2-2; 7 nucleotides align to TRBD1. Trimming took 7 bases from V and 6 from J; bases not matched to a gene: 8. The CDR3 extends over 14 amino acids. Germline CDR1 is LGHDT and CDR2 is YNNKEL (reference sequence). The CDR3 region has the DNA TGTGCCAGCATCGGGCCAAGGGGGCCCGGGGAGCTGTTTTTT. Protein sequence: CASIGPRGPGELFF.

The sample holds a few counts of this clone. The chain joins TRBV6-2 or TRBV6-3 to TRBJ1-6, with D tentatively TRBD1 (6 bases). The CDR3 is made up of 14 amino acids. V gave up 2 bases and J gave up 6 bases, with 8 bases separating them. From germline, CDR1 is MNHEY and CDR2 SVGEGT. The DNA for the CDR3 is TGTGCCAGCAGTTACCTGGACAGTAATTCACCCCTCCACTTT. Its protein is CASSYLDSNSPLHF.

In DNA form, the CDR3 reads TGTGCCAGCAGTGTGGCAGGGGTTCAGCCCCAGCATTTT. Translated: CASSVAGVQPQHF. The chain combines TRBV6-6 with TRBJ1-5; TRBD1 might be the D (6 bases). The V and J ends lost 5 bases and 6 bases respectively, with 11 bases between them. The CDR3 totals 13 residues. Germline-derived CDR1 and CDR2 are MNHNY and SVGAGI (reference sequence).

The chain employs TRBV2 and TRBJ2-1; 9 bases are a match to TRBD1. Trimming took 5 bases from V and 8 from J; bases not matched to a gene: 4. This CDR3 has 13 amino acids. Germline CDR1 is SNHLY and CDR2 is FYNNEI. In DNA, the CDR3 is TGTGCCAGCAGTATGGACAGGGGACATGAGCAGTTCTTC. Protein: CASSMDRGHEQFF. The variable domain in full, completed from reference TRBV2 and TRBJ2-1, reads EPEVTQTPSHQVTQMGQEVILRCVPISNHLYFYWYRQILGQKVEFLVSFYNNEISEKSEIFDDQFSVERPDGSNFTLKIRSTKLEDSAMYFCASSMDRGHEQFFGPGTRLTVL.

The CDR3 protein is CASSQAGENYNEQFF. In DNA form, the CDR3 reads TGCGCCAGCAGCCAAGCGGGGGAGAACTACAATGAGCAGTTCTTC. The chain is built from TRBV4-1 and TRBJ2-1, with D perhaps TRBD2 (6 bases). Deletions cut 1 base from V and 3 bases from J, with 10 bases between. Germline values: CDR1 MGHRA, CDR2 YSYEKL. This CDR3 has 15 residues.

CDR3 DNA: TGTGCCAGTAGACCAAGCGCTAACTATGGCTACACCTTC. Translation gives CASRPSANYGYTF. The chain links TRBV19 to TRBJ1-2, with D hard to call. The CDR3 extends over 13 amino acids. The germline gives CDR1 LNHDA, CDR2 SQIVND (reference sequence). V lost 6 bases and J lost 0, with 8 bases in between. Combining the CDR3 with reference TRBV19 and TRBJ1-2 gives the whole variable domain DGGITQSPKYLFRKEGQNVTLSCEQNLNHDAMYWYRQDPGQGLRLIYYSQIVNDFQKGDIAEGYSVSREKKESFPLTVTSAQKNPTAFYLCASRPSANYGYTFGSGTRLTVV.